This T cell receptor (beta chain) was recovered during a study of shared clonotypes between healthy human individuals. Study-wide points: Rarefaction showed sorted-subset sequencing was incomplete despite large depth. Memory subsets had estimated richness that was generally smaller than that of naive subsets.

Of note for this clone: Its specificity is unknown.

The genomic DNA of each subset was split evenly across several immunoSEQ plates. Profiled with immunoSEQ multiplex PCR; TCRdb holds only in-frame clones, not every one. This table has over a million clones, around 78% appearing once. Partitioning of CD4+ cells yielded a CD45RA+ naive subset and a CD45RA-negative memory subset. The CDR3 sequence is 17 residues long. CDR1 and CDR2 (germline): SGHNT, YYREEE (reference sequence). Trimming stripped 6 bases from V and 0 bases from J, with 19 bases between. The sample consisted of memory CD4+ T cells from PBMCs. Described subset: CD45RA-negative fraction. The source is a man aged 18 to 29 in good health. Some clones in this sample may be carry-over from other donors' samples. The chain links TRBV5-4 to TRBJ2-1; D may match TRBD1 or TRBD2 (6 bases each). The CDR3 DNA is TGTGCCAGCACCCTCGGAGGGGGGTTAAGCTCCTACAATGAGCAGTTCTTC. Amino acid sequence: CASTLGGGLSSYNEQFF.